The 26 T cell receptor beta chains below were found in one sample sequenced in a study of Ad26.COV2.S vaccination and SARS-CoV-2 variants. Treatment denoted: about 20 received Ad26.COV2.S at low or high dose, single or two shots; roughly five received placebo; per-sample allocation not given. All samples were drawn on day 63, counting from the first vaccine or placebo injection. TCRdb's table, derived via immunoSEQ multiplex PCR, lists solely in-frame clones and lacks some. The sample shows about 410,000 clones, 88% of them seen only once. The sequenced sample was peripheral blood, obtained in a trial of Ad26.COV2.S vaccine versus placebo. These receptors originate from a person between 18 and 65 years old who received the Ad26.COV2.S COVID-19 vaccine or a placebo.

The rearrangement joins TRBV2 to TRBJ2-1; 10 positions match TRBD2. V lost 5 bases to trimming and J lost 7 bases; unmatched junction nucleotides: 8. Germline V gene sequence: CDR1 SNHLY, CDR2 FYNNEI. The CDR3 loop spans 15 amino acids. As DNA, the CDR3 is TGTGCCAGCAGTAAAATAGCGGGGGGTAATAATGAGCAGTTCTTC. Protein product: CASSKIAGGNNEQFF.

The rearrangement links TRBV7-9 to TRBJ1-2; D gene ambiguous. The germline V and J ends were trimmed by 4 bases and 3 bases, with 12 bases remaining between them. CDR1 is SEHNR, CDR2 FQNEAQ, per germline (reference sequence). CDR3 length: 14 residues. The CDR3 protein is CASSSPRTYYGYTF. In DNA form, the CDR3 reads TGTGCCAGCAGCTCCCCTCGAACGTACTATGGCTACACCTTC.

The V and J genes are TRBV5-5 and TRBJ1-6; D possibly corresponds to TRBD1 (5 bases). Germline lookup yields CDR1 SGHKS and CDR2 YYEKEE (reference sequence). The CDR3 length is 18 residues. V lost 3 bases and J lost 0, with 16 bases in between. The CDR3 region has the DNA TGTGCCAGCAGCTCGGATGACAACAGGAGCTCCTATAATTCACCCCTCCACTTT. Amino acid sequence: CASSSDDNRSSYNSPLHF. The entire variable domain, with the rest obtained from reference TRBV5-5 and TRBJ1-6, is as follows: DAGVTQSPTHLIKTRGQQVTLRCSPISGHKSVSWYQQVLGQGPQFIFQYYEKEERGRGNFPDRFSARQFPNYSSELNVNALLLGDSALYLCASSSDDNRSSYNSPLHFGNGTRLTVT.

This rearrangement joins TRBV4-1 to TRBJ1-2; 8 bases are shared with TRBD1. V shed 4 bases and J 7 bases; nucleotides not matched to a gene: 8. Germline loops: CDR1 MGHRA, CDR2 YSYEKL. The CDR3 extends over 14 amino acids. The CDR3, as DNA: TGCGCCAGCAGCCTTACAGGACAGGGTTTTGGCTACACCTTC. It specifies CASSLTGQGFGYTF.

The chain links TRBV5-8 to TRBJ2-1; TRBD2 aligns across 10 bases. Germline loops: CDR1 SGHTS, CDR2 YDEGEE. The CDR3 consists of 17 residues. J gave up 6 bases and V 4 bases, and 13 bases lay outside the gene matches. CDR3 nucleotides: TGTGCCAGCAGCGCCTCCCGATCTAGCGGGGGCCTCAATGAGCAGTTCTTC. Encoded protein: CASSASRSSGGLNEQFF.

This chain links TRBV6-5 with TRBJ1-6; TRBD1 might be the D (6 bases). The CDR3 length is 15 residues. The germline CDR1 and CDR2 sequences are MNHEY and SVGAGI. Trimming took 6 bases from V and 6 from J, leaving 15 bases between them. CDR3 in DNA: TGTGCCAGCAGGAAGAGGCAGGGGAGTAATTCACCCCTCCACTTT. It codes for CASRKRQGSNSPLHF.

The J gene is TRBJ2-1, the V gene TRBV9; D not certain. CDR3 length equals 16 residues. V lost 0 bases and J 4 bases, leaving 14 bases between the germline ends. CDR1 SGDLS and CDR2 YYNGEE come from the germline V gene. The CDR3 DNA is TGTGCCAGCAGCGTAGAGGCCAGGCCCGTTTACAATGAGCAGTTCTTC. The encoded protein is CASSVEARPVYNEQFF.

This chain connects TRBV6-6 to TRBJ1-6; tentative D call: TRBD1 (5 bases). Germline V lookup: CDR1 MNHNY, CDR2 SVGAGI (reference sequence). The CDR3 loop spans 16 amino acids. V was trimmed by 5 bases and J by 10 bases, leaving 21 bases between them. The CDR3 coding sequence is TGTGCCAGCAGTCACGGGGCCCTAGACCGGAGGTCACCCCTCCACTTT. Amino acids: CASSHGALDRRSPLHF.

V is TRBV27 and J is TRBJ2-7; 9 bases align to TRBD1. In germline, CDR1 is MNHEY, CDR2 SMNVEV (reference sequence). CDR3 size: 14 residues. V gave up 10 bases and J gave up 4 bases; unmatched junction bases: 11. The CDR3 reads CATYPGQGRYEQYF. Written as DNA, the CDR3 is TGTGCCACGTACCCGGGACAGGGTCGGTACGAGCAGTACTTC.

In DNA, the CDR3 is TGCGCCAGCAGCTTGATAGGGACAGAGGGAGCTTTCTTT. Amino acids: CASSLIGTEGAFF. The rearrangement uses TRBV5-1 and TRBJ1-1, with TRBD1 matching 7 bases. V lost 1 base, J lost 10 bases, and 7 bases stayed unmatched. This CDR3 is 13 amino acids long. CDR1 and CDR2 (germline): SGHRS, YFSETQ.

The genes are TRBV5-1 and TRBJ2-1; TRBD1 agrees at 9 bases. In germline, CDR1 is SGHRS, CDR2 YFSETQ. With V trimmed by 2 bases and J by 5 bases, 5 bases remained unmatched. The CDR3 extends over 15 amino acids. The CDR3 loop is CASSFTGQGNNEQFF. In DNA form, the CDR3 reads TGCGCCAGCAGCTTTACGGGACAGGGTAACAATGAGCAGTTCTTC. Variable domain in full (rest from reference TRBV5-1 and TRBJ2-1): KAGVTQTPRYLIKTRGQQVTLSCSPISGHRSVSWYQQTPGQGLQFLFEYFSETQRNKGNFPGRFSGRQFSNSRSEMNVSTLELGDSALYLCASSFTGQGNNEQFFGPGTRLTVL.

The chain is built from TRBV6-2 or TRBV6-3 and TRBJ2-7; tentative D call: TRBD2 (7 bases). Trimming removed 4 bases at V and 7 bases at J, with 17 bases between. The length of the CDR3 is 14 residues. Per the germline V gene, CDR1 is MNHEY and CDR2 is SVGEGT. CDR3 sequence reads: CASSWEGGLLEQYF. The CDR3 region has the DNA TGTGCCAGCAGTTGGGAGGGGGGACTTCTTGAGCAGTACTTC.

The V and J genes are TRBV6-5 and TRBJ1-1; perhaps TRBD1 as D (5 bases). CDR3 length: 13 residues. Germline CDR1 reads MNHEY; CDR2 reads SVGAGI. The CDR3 reads CAHGRGPNTEAFF. The CDR3 nucleotides are TGTGCTCACGGAAGGGGCCCCAACACTGAAGCTTTCTTT.

The J gene is TRBJ2-7, the V gene TRBV6-6; 7 bases map to TRBD1. The CDR3 loop spans 14 amino acids. Losses at the gene ends were 6 bases for V and 1 base for J; bases not matched to a gene: 6. Per the germline V gene, CDR1 is MNHNY and CDR2 is SVGAGI (reference sequence). CDR3 DNA: TGTGCCAGCAGGCCCCCGGGACAGTCCTACGAGCAGTACTTC. Protein product: CASRPPGQSYEQYF.

Worth noting for this clone: This specimen includes other DNA sequences encoding the same CDR3. The chain has TRBV6-2 or TRBV6-3 and TRBJ2-7, with D unresolved. V was trimmed by 0 bases and J by 2 bases, leaving 8 bases between them. The CDR3 is 14 amino acids. The V gene's germline CDR1 is MNHEY and CDR2 SVGEGT. The CDR3 DNA sequence: TGTGCCAGCAGTTACTCAGACGGACCCTACGAGCAGTACTTC. It is translated as CASSYSDGPYEQYF.

The rearrangement links TRBV10-2 to TRBJ1-1; no clear D. Trimming shortened V by 5 bases and J by 7 bases, and 14 bases separated the two germline ends. CDR3 size: 13 residues. The germline CDR1 and CDR2 sequences are WSHSY and SAAADI. The CDR3 region has the DNA TGCGCCAGCAGTCTGAGGGCGAGGGTTGAAGCTTTCTTT. The encoded protein is CASSLRARVEAFF.

This clone was counted a single time. V usage is TRBV12-5 and J usage is TRBJ2-3; D unresolved. V was cut by 0 bases and J by 0 bases, with 10 bases left in between. Germline CDR1 and CDR2: LGHNT and FRNRAP. The CDR3 consists of 16 residues. The CDR3 DNA sequence: TGTGCTAGTGGTTTGGTACTAAAACAGAGCACAGATACGCAGTATTTT. It translates to CASGLVLKQSTDTQYF.

For this clone: A clone one base away is much larger, so this may be a read error. The genes are TRBV7-9 and TRBJ1-6, with 7 bases that match TRBD1. In germline, CDR1 is SEHNR, CDR2 FQNEAQ (reference sequence). The V segment lost 2 bases and the J segment 7 bases; nucleotides outside the gene matches: 2. The CDR3 has 14 residues. This chain's CDR3 is CASSLRDRNSPLHF. As DNA, the CDR3 is TGTGCCAGCAGCTTACGGGACAGAAATTCACCCCTCCACTTT.

This clone was counted a few times. At one end the junction does not follow the germline gene, possibly because of a read error. J is TRBJ1-6 and V is TRBV7-7, with D hard to call. The length of the CDR3 is 15 residues. Looked up from germline, CDR1 is SSHAT and CDR2 is FNYEAQ (reference sequence). CDR3 loop: CASSLVIPYNSPLHF. The CDR3 nucleotides are TGTGCTAGCAGCTTAGTGATTCCGTATAATTCACCCCTCCACTTT.

The chain combines TRBV5-4 with TRBJ2-3; 7 nucleotides agree with TRBD2. With 5 bases clipped from V and 3 bases from J, the junction kept 12 bases outside the gene matches. The CDR3 contains 16 residues. Per the germline V gene, CDR1 is SGHNT and CDR2 is YYREEE (reference sequence). CDR3 bases: TGTGCCAGCAGAAACCGCCGGGGGGAAGGTACAGATACGCAGTATTTT. Amino acid sequence: CASRNRRGEGTDTQYF.

The rearrangement joins TRBV11-2 to TRBJ1-4; D not certain. CDR1 and CDR2 (germline): SGHAT, FQNNGV. Trimming left V 5 bases short and J 5 bases short, with 12 bases between. This CDR3 has 14 amino acids. Here the CDR3 reads CASSQEVINEKLFF. Here the CDR3 DNA reads TGTGCCAGCAGCCAGGAGGTTATAAATGAAAAACTGTTTTTT.

The rearrangement joins TRBV20-1 to TRBJ1-6; perhaps TRBD1 as D (6 bases). This CDR3 contains 17 residues. V was shortened by 3 bases and J by 5 bases, with 20 bases between the two germline ends. In germline, CDR1 is DFQATT, CDR2 SNEGSKA (reference sequence). The CDR3 loop reads CSASSLRDTEDNSPLHF. The CDR3 DNA sequence: TGCAGTGCTAGTTCCCTTAGGGACACGGAGGATAATTCACCCCTCCACTTT.

This rearrangement joins TRBV27 to TRBJ1-5; D call uncertain. The CDR3 is 18 amino acids. Germline-derived CDR1 and CDR2 are MNHEY and SMNVEV (reference sequence). The ends were cut back, 5 bases at V and 1 base at J, with 21 bases in the middle. This CDR3 is CASSPRPGGHTSNQPQHF. CDR3 nucleotides: TGTGCCAGCAGTCCCCGCCCTGGCGGGCACACGAGCAATCAGCCCCAGCATTTT.

The chain employs TRBV3-1 (or the pseudogene TRBV3-2) and TRBJ2-7; 7 bases fit TRBD2. The CDR3 has 15 amino acids. Germline V gene sequence: CDR1 LGHDT, CDR2 YNNKEL (reference sequence). V was pared by 2 bases and J by 7 bases, with 11 bases of the junction left unmatched. The CDR3 DNA reads as TGTGCCAGCAGCCAAAGCCGTGTGGGGGGGAGTGAGCAGTACTTC. Its translation: CASSQSRVGGSEQYF.

The rearrangement links TRBV7-9 to TRBJ1-1; possible D gene TRBD1, 6 bases. The CDR3 sequence is 12 residues long. V dropped 11 bases and J dropped 1 base, with 11 bases sitting between them. The germline gives CDR1 SEHNR, CDR2 FQNEAQ (reference sequence). CDR3: CAAGRGNTEAFF. CDR3 DNA sequence: TGTGCCGCGGGCAGGGGGAACACTGAAGCTTTCTTT.

The chain links TRBV10-3 to TRBJ1-4; D is undetermined. The CDR3 loop spans 13 amino acids. The V and J ends lost 4 bases and 4 bases respectively, with 7 bases between them. Per germline, CDR1 ENHRY and CDR2 SYGVKD. CDR3 sequence (DNA): TGTGCCATCAGTGTAGGAGTTAATGAAAAACTGTTTTTT. It translates to CAISVGVNEKLFF.